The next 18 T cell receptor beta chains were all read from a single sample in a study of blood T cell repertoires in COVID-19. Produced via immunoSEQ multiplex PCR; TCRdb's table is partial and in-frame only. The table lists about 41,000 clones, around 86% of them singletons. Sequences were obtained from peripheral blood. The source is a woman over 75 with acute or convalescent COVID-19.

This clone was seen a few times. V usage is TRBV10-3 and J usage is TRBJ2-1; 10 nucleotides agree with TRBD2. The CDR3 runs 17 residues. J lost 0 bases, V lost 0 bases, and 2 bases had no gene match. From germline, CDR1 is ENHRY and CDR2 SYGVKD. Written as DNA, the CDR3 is TGTGCCATCAGTGAGTCGGGACTAGCGAGCTCCTACAATGAGCAGTTCTTC. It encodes CAISESGLASSYNEQFF.

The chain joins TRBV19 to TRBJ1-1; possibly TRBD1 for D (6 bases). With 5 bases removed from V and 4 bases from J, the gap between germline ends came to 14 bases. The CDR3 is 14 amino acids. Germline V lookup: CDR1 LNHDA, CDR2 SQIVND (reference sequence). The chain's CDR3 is CASSAANRATEAFF. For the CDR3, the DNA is TGTGCCAGTAGTGCCGCCAACAGGGCCACTGAAGCTTTCTTT.

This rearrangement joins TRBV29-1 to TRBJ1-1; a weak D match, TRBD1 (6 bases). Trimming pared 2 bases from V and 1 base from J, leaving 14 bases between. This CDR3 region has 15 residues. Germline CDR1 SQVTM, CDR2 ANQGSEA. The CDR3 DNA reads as TGCAGCGTTGAACCCCGGGACACCGCGAACACTGAAGCTTTCTTT. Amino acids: CSVEPRDTANTEAFF.

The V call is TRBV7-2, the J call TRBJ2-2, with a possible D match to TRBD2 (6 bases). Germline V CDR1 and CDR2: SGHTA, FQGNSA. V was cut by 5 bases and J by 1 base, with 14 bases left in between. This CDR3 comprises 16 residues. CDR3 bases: TGTGCCAGCAGCCCCCGGGGTAGCGGGAACACCGGGGAGCTGTTTTTT. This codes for CASSPRGSGNTGELFF.

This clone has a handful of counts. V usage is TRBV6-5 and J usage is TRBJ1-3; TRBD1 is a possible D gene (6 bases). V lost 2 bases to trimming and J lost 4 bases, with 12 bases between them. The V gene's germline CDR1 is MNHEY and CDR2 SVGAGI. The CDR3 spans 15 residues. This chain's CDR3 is CASSYQQGLGNTIYF. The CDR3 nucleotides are TGTGCCAGCAGTTACCAACAGGGTTTAGGAAACACCATATATTTT.

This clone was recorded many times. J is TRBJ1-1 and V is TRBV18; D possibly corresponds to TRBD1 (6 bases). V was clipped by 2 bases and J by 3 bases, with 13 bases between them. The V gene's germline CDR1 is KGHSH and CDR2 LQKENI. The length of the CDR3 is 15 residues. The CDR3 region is CASSPVSPGDTEAFF. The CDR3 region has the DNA TGTGCCAGCTCACCAGTTAGTCCAGGGGACACTGAAGCTTTCTTT.

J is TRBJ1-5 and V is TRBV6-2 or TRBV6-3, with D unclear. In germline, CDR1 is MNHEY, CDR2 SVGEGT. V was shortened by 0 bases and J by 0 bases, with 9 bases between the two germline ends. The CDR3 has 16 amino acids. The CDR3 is CASSYSSGYSNQPQHF. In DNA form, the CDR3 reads TGTGCCAGCAGTTACTCGAGCGGATATAGCAATCAGCCCCAGCATTTT.

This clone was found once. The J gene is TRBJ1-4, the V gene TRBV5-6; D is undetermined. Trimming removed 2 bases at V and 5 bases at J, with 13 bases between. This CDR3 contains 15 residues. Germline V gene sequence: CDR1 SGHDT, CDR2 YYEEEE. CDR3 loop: CASSLAGLKNEKLFF. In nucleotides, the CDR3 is TGTGCCAGCAGCTTAGCCGGACTCAAGAATGAAAAACTGTTTTTT.

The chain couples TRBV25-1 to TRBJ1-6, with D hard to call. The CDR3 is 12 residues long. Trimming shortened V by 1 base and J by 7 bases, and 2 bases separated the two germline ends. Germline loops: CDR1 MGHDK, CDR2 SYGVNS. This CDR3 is CASSESNSPLHF. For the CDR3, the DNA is TGTGCCAGCAGTGAATCGAATTCACCCCTCCACTTT.

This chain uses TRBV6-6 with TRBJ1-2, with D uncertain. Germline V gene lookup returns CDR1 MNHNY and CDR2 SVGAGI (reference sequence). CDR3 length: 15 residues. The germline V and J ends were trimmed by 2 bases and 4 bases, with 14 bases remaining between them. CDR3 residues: CASSYPGQQSYGYTF. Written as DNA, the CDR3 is TGTGCCAGCAGTTACCCCGGTCAACAGAGCTATGGCTACACCTTC.

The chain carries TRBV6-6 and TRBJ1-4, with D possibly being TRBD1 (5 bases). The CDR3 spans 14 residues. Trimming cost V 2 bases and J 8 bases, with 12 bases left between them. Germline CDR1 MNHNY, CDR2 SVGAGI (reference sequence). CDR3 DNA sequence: TGTGCCAGCAGTTACCAGGGATATGAAGAAAAACTGTTTTTT. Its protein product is CASSYQGYEEKLFF.

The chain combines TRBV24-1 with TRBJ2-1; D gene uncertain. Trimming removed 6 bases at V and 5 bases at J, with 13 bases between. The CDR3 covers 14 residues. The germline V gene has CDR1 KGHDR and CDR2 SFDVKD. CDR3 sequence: CATSPTASNNEQFF. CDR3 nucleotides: TGTGCCACCAGTCCTACAGCCAGTAACAATGAGCAGTTCTTC.

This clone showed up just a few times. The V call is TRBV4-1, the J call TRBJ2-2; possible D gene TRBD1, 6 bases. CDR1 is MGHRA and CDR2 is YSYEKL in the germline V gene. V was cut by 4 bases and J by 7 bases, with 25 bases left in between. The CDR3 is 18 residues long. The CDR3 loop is CASSLSGRTESTDGELFF. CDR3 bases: TGCGCCAGCAGCCTCTCTGGACGGACAGAGTCTACGGACGGGGAGCTGTTTTTT.

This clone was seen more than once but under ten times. This CDR3 is CASSQTKSLGREHLNSPLHF. CDR3 coding DNA: TGCGCCAGCAGTCAAACAAAGTCTTTGGGGAGGGAACATCTAAATTCACCCCTCCACTTT. The rearrangement joins TRBV23-1 to TRBJ1-6; no reliable D call. TRBV23-1 is noted as an ORF with a role that remains uncertain. The CDR3 spans 20 residues. Trimming removed 2 bases from V and 7 bases from J, with 27 bases in between.

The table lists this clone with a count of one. The DNA for the CDR3 is TGTGCCAGCAGCTTAGGCTTCGGCAGGGGGCCCGGGGAGCTGTTTTTT. Translation: CASSLGFGRGPGELFF. The chain couples TRBV7-2 to TRBJ2-2; 8 bases line up with TRBD1. The CDR3 has 16 residues. Trimming took 1 base from V and 6 from J; bases not matched to a gene: 7. Germline-derived CDR1 and CDR2 are SGHTA and FQGNSA. Variable domain in full (rest from reference TRBV7-2 and TRBJ2-2): GAGVSQSPSNKVTEKGKDVELRCDPISGHTALYWYRQSLGQGLEFLIYFQGNSAPDKSGLPSDRFSAERTGGSVSTLTIQRTQQEDSAVYLCASSLGFGRGPGELFFGEGSRLTVL.

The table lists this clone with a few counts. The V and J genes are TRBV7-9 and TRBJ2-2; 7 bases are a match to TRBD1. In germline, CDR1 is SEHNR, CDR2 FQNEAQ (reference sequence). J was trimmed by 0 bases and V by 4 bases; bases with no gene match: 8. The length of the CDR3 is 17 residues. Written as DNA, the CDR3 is TGTGCCAGCAGCTCACCCCCAGGGGGTGCGAACACCGGGGAGCTGTTTTTT. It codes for CASSSPPGGANTGELFF.

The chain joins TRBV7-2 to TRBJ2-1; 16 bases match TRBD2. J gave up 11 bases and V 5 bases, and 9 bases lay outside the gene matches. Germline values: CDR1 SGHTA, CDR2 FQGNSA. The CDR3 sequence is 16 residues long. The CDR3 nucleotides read TGTGCCAGCAGCCCCACATCGGGACTAGCGGGGGGGAAGCAGTTCTTC. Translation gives CASSPTSGLAGGKQFF. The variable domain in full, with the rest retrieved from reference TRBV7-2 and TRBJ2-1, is GAGVSQSPSNKVTEKGKDVELRCDPISGHTALYWYRQSLGQGLEFLIYFQGNSAPDKSGLPSDRFSAERTGGSVSTLTIQRTQQEDSAVYLCASSPTSGLAGGKQFFGPGTRLTVL.

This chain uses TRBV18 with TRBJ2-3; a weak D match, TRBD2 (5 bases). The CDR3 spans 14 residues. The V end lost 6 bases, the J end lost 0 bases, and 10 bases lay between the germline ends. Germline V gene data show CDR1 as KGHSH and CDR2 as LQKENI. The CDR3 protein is CASSGLASTDTQYF. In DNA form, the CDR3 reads TGTGCCAGCTCCGGGCTAGCTAGCACAGATACGCAGTATTTT. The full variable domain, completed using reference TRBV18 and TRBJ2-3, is NAGVMQNPRHLVRRRGQEARLRCSPMKGHSHVYWYRQLPEEGLKFMVYLQKENIIDESGMPKERFSAEFPKEGPSILRIQQVVRGDSAAYFCASSGLASTDTQYFGPGTRLTVL.